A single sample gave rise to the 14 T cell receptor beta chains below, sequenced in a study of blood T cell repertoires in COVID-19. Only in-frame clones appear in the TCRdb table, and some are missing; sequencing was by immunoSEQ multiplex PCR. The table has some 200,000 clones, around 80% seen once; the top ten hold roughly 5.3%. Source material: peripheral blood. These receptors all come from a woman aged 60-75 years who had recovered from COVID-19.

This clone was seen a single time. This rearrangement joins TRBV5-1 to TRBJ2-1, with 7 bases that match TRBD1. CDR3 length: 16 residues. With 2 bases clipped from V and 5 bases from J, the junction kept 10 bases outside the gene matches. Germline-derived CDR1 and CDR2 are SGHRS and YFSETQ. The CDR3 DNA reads TGCGCCAGCAGCTTATACGTCGGACAGGTGGACAATGAGCAGTTCTTC. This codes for CASSLYVGQVDNEQFF.

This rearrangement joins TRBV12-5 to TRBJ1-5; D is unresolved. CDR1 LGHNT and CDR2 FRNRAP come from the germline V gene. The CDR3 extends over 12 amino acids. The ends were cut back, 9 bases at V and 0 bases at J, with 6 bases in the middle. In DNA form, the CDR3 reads TGTGCTAGCAGAAATAGCAATCAGCCCCAGCATTTT. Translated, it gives CASRNSNQPQHF.

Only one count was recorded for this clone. Here the CDR3 reads CASRRPTQGLYNEQFF. The DNA of the CDR3 is TGTGCCAGCAGGCGCCCAACCCAGGGGCTTTACAATGAGCAGTTCTTC. The V and J genes are TRBV7-2 and TRBJ2-1, with D possibly matching TRBD1 (6 bases). Trimming stripped 6 bases from V and 4 bases from J, with 19 bases between. Germline CDR1 reads SGHTA; CDR2 reads FQGNSA. CDR3 size: 16 residues.

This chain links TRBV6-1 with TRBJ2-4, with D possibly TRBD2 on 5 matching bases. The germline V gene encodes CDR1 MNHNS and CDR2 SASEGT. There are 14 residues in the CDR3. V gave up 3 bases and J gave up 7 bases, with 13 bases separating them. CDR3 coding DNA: TGTGCCAGCAGTGAGCGACTTACGGGGAACATTCAGTACTTC. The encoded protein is CASSERLTGNIQYF.

The CDR3 is CASSQETGGWNEQFF. CDR3 sequence (DNA): TGTGCCAGCAGCCAGGAGACAGGGGGTTGGAATGAGCAGTTCTTC. The chain has TRBV5-5 and TRBJ2-1; TRBD1 matches at 9 bases. The CDR3 sequence is 15 residues long. The trim removed 4 bases at V and 7 bases at J, leaving 9 bases unmatched. The germline CDR1 and CDR2 sequences are SGHKS and YYEKEE (reference sequence).

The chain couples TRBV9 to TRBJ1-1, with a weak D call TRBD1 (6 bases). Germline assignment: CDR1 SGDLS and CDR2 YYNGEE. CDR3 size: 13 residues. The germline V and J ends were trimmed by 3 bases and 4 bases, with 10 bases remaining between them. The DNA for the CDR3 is TGTGCCAGCAGCGCCCGGGGGGCCACTGAAGCTTTCTTT. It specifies CASSARGATEAFF.

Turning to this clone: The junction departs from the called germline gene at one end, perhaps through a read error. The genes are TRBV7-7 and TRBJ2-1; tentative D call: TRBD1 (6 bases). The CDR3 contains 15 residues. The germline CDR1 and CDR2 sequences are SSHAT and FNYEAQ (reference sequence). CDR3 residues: CASSPMVTGSNEQFF. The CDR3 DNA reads TGTGCTAGCAGCCCTATGGTTACAGGGAGCAATGAGCAGTTCTTC.

The CDR3 region has the DNA TGTGCCAGCAGCAAAAACAGGGGGCAAGAGACCCAGTACTTC. It encodes CASSKNRGQETQYF. The rearrangement links TRBV5-6 to TRBJ2-5; 8 nucleotides align to TRBD1. In germline, CDR1 is SGHDT, CDR2 YYEEEE. CDR3 length: 14 amino acids. After removal of 4 bases from V and 2 bases from J, the junction contained 4 bases not matched to a gene.

CDR3 region: CASSLEQASYEQYF. The CDR3 DNA sequence: TGTGCCAGCAGCTTAGAACAGGCTTCCTACGAGCAGTACTTC. The chain has TRBV13 and TRBJ2-7, with a weak D call TRBD1 (5 bases). Germline V gives CDR1 PRHDT, CDR2 FYEKMQ (reference sequence). The CDR3 runs 14 residues. V was clipped by 1 base and J by 1 base, with 8 bases between them.

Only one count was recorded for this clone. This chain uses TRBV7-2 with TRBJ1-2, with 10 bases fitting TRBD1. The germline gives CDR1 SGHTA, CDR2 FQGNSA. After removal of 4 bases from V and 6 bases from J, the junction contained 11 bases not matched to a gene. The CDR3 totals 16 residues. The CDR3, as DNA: TGTGCCAGCAGCTCCCACGACAGGGGGCGATTTCATGGCTACACCTTC. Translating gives CASSSHDRGRFHGYTF.

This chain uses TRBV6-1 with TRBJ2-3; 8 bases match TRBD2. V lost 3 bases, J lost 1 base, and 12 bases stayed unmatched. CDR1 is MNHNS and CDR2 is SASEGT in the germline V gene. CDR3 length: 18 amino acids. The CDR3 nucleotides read TGTGCCAGCAGTGATGTGAGCGGGGGCCCCGGGGGCACAGATACGCAGTATTTT. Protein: CASSDVSGGPGGTDTQYF.

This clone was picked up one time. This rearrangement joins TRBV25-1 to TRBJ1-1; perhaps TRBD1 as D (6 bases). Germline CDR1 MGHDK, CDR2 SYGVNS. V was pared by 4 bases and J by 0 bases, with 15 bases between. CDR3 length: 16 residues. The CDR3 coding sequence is TGTGCCAGCAGTGCGACAGGCATCCGATTGAACACTGAAGCTTTCTTT. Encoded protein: CASSATGIRLNTEAFF.

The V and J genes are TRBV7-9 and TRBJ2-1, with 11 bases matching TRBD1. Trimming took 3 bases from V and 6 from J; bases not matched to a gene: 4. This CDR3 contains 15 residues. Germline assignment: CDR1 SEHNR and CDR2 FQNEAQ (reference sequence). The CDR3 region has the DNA TGTGCCAGCAGCTTGAGGGACAGGGGGGCCAATGAGCAGTTCTTC. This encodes CASSLRDRGANEQFF.

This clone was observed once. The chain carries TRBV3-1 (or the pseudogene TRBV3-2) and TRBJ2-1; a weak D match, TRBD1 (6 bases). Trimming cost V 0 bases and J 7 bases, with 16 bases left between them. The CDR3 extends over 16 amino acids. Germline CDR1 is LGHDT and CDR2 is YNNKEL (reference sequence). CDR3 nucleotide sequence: TGTGCCAGCAGCCAAGACTGGGGCACAGGGTGGAATGAGCAGTTCTTC. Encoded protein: CASSQDWGTGWNEQFF.